This passage covers 2 T cell receptor beta chains from one sample sequenced in a study of blood T cell repertoires in COVID-19. Here immunoSEQ multiplex PCR was the method, and the copy in TCRdb shows in-frame clones only, minus some. The table lists 400,000 or so clones, around nine tenths of them singletons. The material sequenced was peripheral blood. These TCRs come from a man between 18 and 35 years old with COVID-19, enrolled during active disease.

This chain joins TRBV4-2 and TRBJ1-2, with TRBD1 matching 7 bases. Unmatched junction bases numbered 13, after V lost 1 base and J lost 8 bases. The CDR3 length is 16 residues. CDR1 and CDR2 (germline): LGHNA, YNFKEQ. In DNA form, the CDR3 reads TGTGCCAGCAGCCAAGTGAACAGTGAACAGGGGAAGGGCTACACCTTC. Translation gives CASSQVNSEQGKGYTF.

The chain carries TRBV2 and TRBJ2-7; TRBD1 matches at 8 bases. The germline gives CDR1 SNHLY, CDR2 FYNNEI. The CDR3 length is 17 residues. Germline trimming cut 1 base from V and 3 bases from J; bases unmatched to any gene: 11. This CDR3 reads CASSEVRDRLMFYEQYF. The CDR3 DNA follows: TGTGCCAGCAGTGAAGTACGGGACAGGCTCATGTTCTACGAGCAGTACTTC.